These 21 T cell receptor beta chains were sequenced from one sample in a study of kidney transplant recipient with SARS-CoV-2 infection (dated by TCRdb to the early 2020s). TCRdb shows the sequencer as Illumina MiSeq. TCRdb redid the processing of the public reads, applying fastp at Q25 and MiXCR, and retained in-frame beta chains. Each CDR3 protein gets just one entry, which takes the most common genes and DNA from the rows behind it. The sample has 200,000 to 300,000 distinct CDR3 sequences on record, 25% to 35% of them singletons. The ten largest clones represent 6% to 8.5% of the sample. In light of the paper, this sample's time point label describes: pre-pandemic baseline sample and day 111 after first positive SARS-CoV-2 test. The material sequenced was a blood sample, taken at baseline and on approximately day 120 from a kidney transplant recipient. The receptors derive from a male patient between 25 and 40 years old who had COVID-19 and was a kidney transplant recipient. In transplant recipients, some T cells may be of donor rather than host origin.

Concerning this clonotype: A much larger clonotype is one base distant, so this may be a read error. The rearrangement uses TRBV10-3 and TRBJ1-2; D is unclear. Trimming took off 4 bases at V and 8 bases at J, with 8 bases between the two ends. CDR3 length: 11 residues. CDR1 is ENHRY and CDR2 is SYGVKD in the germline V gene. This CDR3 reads CAISGVEGYTF. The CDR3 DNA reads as TGTGCCATCAGTGGCGTGGAGGGCTACACCTTC.

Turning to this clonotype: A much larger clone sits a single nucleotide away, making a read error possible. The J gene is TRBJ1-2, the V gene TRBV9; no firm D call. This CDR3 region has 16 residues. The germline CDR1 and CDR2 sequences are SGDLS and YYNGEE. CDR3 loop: CASEDGYSRKTYGHTF. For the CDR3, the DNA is TGTGCCAGCGAAGATGGGTACTCAAGAAAGACCTATGGCCACACCTTC.

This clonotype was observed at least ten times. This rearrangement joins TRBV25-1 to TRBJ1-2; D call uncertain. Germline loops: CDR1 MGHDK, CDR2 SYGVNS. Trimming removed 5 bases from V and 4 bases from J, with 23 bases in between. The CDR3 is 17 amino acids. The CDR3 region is CASSMQIELGKTYGYTF. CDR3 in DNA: TGTGCCAGCAGTATGCAAATAGAACTGGGAAAGACCTATGGCTACACCTTC.

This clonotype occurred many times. Here the CDR3 reads CASSIGLTNTGELFF. CDR3 in DNA: TGTGCCAGCAGCATCGGACTTACTAACACCGGGGAGCTGTTTTTT. The chain uses TRBV13 and TRBJ2-2, with D perhaps TRBD2 (5 bases). V lost 5 bases, J lost 2 bases, and 12 bases lay in between. The CDR3 runs to 15 residues. Germline V CDR1 and CDR2: PRHDT, FYEKMQ (reference sequence).

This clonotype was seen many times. CDR3 DNA sequence: TGTGCCAGCAGTTTTACCGGGAGAGGCTCCTACGAGCAGTACTTC. Protein: CASSFTGRGSYEQYF. The rearrangement joins TRBV28 to TRBJ2-7; tentatively, D is TRBD2 (6 bases). The length of the CDR3 is 15 residues. The V and J ends lost 3 bases and 0 bases respectively, with 12 bases between them. CDR1 is MDHEN, CDR2 SYDVKM, per germline.

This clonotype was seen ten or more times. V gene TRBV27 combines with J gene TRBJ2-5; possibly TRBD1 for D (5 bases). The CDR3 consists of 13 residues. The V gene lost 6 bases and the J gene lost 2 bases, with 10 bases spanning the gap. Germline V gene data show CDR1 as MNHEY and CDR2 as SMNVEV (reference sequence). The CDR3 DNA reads TGTGCCAGCAGGACAGTTTCGCAAGAGACCCAGTACTTC. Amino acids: CASRTVSQETQYF.

The CDR3, as DNA: TGCGCCAGCAGTAGCAAGCCAAGATTGCGAAAGACCTATGGCTACACCTTC. Its protein is CASSSKPRLRKTYGYTF. The chain joins TRBV10-1 to TRBJ1-2; D is unresolved. The germline gives CDR1 WNHNN, CDR2 SYGVQD (reference sequence). The CDR3 totals 17 residues. Trimming took 5 bases from V and 4 from J, leaving 23 bases between them.

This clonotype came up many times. CDR3 amino acids: CASSVDREGDTQYF. Written as DNA, the CDR3 is TGTGCCAGCAGTGTGGACAGGGAGGGTGATACGCAGTATTTT. J is TRBJ2-3 and V is TRBV6-5; TRBD1 might be the D (8 bases). The V and J ends lost 5 bases and 6 bases respectively, with 15 bases between them. Germline CDR1 is MNHEY and CDR2 is SVGAGI. This CDR3 comprises 14 residues.

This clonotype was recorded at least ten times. CDR3: CASSSQGAVNEKLFF. CDR3 bases: TGTGCCAGCAGCTCTCAGGGGGCAGTTAATGAAAAACTGTTTTTT. This chain uses TRBV5-4 with TRBJ1-4; 8 bases map to TRBD1. The CDR3 contains 15 residues. CDR1 and CDR2 (germline): SGHNT, YYREEE (reference sequence). J gave up 4 bases and V 3 bases, and 5 bases lay outside the gene matches.

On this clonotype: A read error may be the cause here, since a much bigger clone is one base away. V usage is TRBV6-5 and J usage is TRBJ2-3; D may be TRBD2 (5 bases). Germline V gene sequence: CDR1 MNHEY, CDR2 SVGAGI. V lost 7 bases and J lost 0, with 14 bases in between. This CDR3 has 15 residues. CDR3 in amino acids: CASTQTNGSTDTQYF. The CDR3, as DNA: TGTGCCAGCACCCAGACTAACGGGAGCACAGATACGCAGTATTTT.

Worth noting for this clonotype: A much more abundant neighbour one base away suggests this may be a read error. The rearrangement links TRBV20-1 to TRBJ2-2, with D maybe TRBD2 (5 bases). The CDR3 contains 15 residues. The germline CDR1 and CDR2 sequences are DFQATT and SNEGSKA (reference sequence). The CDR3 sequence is CSTRVGGRNTGELFF. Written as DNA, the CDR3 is TGCAGTACTAGAGTAGGTGGTCGTAACACCGGGGAGCTGTTTTTT.

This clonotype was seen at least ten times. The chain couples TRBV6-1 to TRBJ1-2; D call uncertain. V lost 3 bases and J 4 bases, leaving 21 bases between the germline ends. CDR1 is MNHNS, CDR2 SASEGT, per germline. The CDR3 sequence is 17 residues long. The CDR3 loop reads CASSEERECRKTYGYTF. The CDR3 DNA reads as TGTGCCAGCAGTGAGGAAAGGGAATGTAGAAAGACCTATGGCTACACCTTC.

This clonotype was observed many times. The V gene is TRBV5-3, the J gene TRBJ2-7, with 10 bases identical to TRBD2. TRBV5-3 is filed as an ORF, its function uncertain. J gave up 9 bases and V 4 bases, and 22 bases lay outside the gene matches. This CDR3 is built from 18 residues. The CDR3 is CARSKIPGLAKRPTVQYF. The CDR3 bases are TGTGCCAGAAGCAAGATTCCGGGACTAGCGAAGAGACCTACGGTGCAGTACTTC.

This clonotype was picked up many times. The CDR3 DNA reads TGTGCAAGTCGCACTCAGGGGACTCCACGAAAGACCTATGGCTACACCTTC. This sequence encodes CASRTQGTPRKTYGYTF. The chain employs TRBV12-2 and TRBJ1-2; the table's D gene call, TRBD1, was not cross checked with the DNA. TRBV12-2 is a pseudogene locus. CDR3 length: 17 amino acids.

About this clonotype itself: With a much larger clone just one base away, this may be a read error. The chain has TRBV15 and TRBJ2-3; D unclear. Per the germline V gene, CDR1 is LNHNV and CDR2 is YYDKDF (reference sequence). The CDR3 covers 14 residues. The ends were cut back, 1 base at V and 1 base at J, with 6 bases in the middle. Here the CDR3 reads CATSRVEGTDTQYF. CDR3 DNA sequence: TGTGCCACCAGCAGAGTAGAGGGCACAGATACGCAGTATTTT.

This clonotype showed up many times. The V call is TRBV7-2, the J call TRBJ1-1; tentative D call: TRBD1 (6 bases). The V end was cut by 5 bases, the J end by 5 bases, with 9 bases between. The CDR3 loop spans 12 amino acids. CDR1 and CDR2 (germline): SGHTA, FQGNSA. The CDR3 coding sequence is TGTGCCAGCAGCCGCGGACAGACTGAAGCTTTCTTT. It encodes CASSRGQTEAFF.

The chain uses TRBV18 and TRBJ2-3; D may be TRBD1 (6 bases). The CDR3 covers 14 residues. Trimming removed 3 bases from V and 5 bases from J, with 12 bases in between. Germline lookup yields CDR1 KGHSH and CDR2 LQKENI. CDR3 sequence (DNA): TGTGCCAGCTCACCCGACAGGTCCAAAGATACGCAGTATTTT. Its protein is CASSPDRSKDTQYF. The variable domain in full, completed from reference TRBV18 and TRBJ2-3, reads NAGVMQNPRHLVRRRGQEARLRCSPMKGHSHVYWYRQLPEEGLKFMVYLQKENIIDESGMPKERFSAEFPKEGPSILRIQQVVRGDSAAYFCASSPDRSKDTQYFGPGTRLTVL.

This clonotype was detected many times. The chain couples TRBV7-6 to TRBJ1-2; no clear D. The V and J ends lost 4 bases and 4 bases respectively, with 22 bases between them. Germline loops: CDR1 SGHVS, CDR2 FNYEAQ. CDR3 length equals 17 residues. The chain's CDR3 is CASSSQYESRKTYGYTF. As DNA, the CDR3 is TGTGCCAGCAGCTCCCAGTATGAATCTCGAAAGACCTATGGCTACACCTTC. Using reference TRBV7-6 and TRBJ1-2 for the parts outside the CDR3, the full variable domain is GAGVSQSPRYKVTKRGQDVALRCDPISGHVSLYWYRQALGQGPEFLTYFNYEAQQDKSGLPNDRFSAERPEGSISTLTIQRTEQRDSAMYRCASSSQYESRKTYGYTFGSGTRLTVV.

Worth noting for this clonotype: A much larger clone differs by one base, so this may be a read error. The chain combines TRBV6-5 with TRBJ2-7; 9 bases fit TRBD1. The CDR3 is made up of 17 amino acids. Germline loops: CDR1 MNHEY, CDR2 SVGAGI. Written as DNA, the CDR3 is TGTGCCGGCAGTGAATGGGGAACAGGGGGCGCGGACTACGAGCAGTACTTC. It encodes CAGSEWGTGGADYEQYF.

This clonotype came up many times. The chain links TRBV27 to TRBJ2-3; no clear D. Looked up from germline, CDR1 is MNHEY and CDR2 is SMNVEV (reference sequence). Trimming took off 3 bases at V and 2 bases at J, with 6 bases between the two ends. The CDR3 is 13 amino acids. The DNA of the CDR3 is TGTGCCAGCAGTTTGAAAAACACAGATACGCAGTATTTT. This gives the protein CASSLKNTDTQYF.

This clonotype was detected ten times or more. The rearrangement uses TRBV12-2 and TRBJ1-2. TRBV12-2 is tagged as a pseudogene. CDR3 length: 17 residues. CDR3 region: CASRRTGTPRKTYGYTF. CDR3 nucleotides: TGTGCAAGTCGCCGGACGGGGACTCCACGAAAGACCTATGGCTACACCTTC.